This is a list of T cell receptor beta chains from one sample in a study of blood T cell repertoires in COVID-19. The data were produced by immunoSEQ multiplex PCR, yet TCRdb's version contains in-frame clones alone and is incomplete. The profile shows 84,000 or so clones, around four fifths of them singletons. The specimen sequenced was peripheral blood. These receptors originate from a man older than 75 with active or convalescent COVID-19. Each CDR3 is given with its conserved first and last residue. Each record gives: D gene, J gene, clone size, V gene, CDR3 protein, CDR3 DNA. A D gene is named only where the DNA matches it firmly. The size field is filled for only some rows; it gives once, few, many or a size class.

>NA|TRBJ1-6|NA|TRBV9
CASSDLSNSPLHF
TGTGCCAGCAGCGACTTGTCCAATTCACCCCTCCACTTT
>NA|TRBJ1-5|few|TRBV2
CASRFENNQPQHF
TGTGCCAGCCGATTTGAGAACAATCAGCCCCAGCATTTT
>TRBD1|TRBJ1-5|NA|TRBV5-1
CASSPGQGSQPQHF
TGCGCCAGCAGCCCGGGACAGGGAAGCCAGCCCCAGCATTTT
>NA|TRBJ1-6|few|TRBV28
CASMGGGHNNSPLHF
TGTGCCAGCATGGGGGGAGGCCACAATAATTCACCCCTCCACTTT
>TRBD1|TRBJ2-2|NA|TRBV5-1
CASSLLGQYETGELFF
TGCGCCAGCAGCTTACTGGGACAGTACGAGACCGGGGAGCTGTTTTTT
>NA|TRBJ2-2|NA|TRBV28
CASSLRRVNTGELFF
TGTGCCAGCAGCCTCCGCCGCGTGAACACCGGGGAGCTGTTTTTT
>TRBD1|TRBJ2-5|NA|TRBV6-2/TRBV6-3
CASSYRQGTPGTQYF
TGTGCCAGCAGTTACCGACAGGGGACTCCGGGGACCCAGTACTTC
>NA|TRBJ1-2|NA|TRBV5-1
CASSPERGYGYTF
TGCGCCAGCAGCCCTGAGCGGGGCTATGGCTACACCTTC
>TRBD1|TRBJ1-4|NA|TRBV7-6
CASSPRTGLDEKLFF
TGTGCCAGCAGCCCACGGACAGGGTTAGATGAAAAACTGTTTTTT
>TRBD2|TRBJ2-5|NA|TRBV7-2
CASSQLRTSGAGTQYF
TGTGCCAGCAGTCAACTCAGGACTAGCGGGGCTGGGACCCAGTACTTC
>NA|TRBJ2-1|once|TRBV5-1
CASSMNLEWFF
TGCGCCAGCAGCATGAACCTAGAGTGGTTCTTC
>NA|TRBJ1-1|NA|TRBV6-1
CASSEYNRNTEAFF
TGTGCCAGCAGTGAGTACAACAGGAACACTGAAGCTTTCTTT
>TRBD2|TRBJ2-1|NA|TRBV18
CASSLTPGLAGPKSSYNEQFF
TGTGCCAGCTCACTAACACCGGGACTAGCGGGACCCAAAAGCTCCTACAATGAGCAGTTCTTC
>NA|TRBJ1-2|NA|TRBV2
CASSESGGWDYGYTF
TGTGCCAGCAGTGAGAGCGGGGGATGGGACTATGGCTACACCTTC
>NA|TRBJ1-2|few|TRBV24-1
CATSDFRDNYGYTF
TGTGCCACCAGTGATTTCCGCGATAACTATGGCTACACCTTC
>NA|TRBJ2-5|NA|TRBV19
CASSPRTLSQETQYF
TGTGCCAGTAGTCCCCGGACACTTTCCCAAGAGACCCAGTACTTC
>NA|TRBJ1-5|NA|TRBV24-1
CATSPSTGYQPQHF
TGTGCCACCAGTCCGTCCACGGGGTATCAGCCCCAGCATTTT
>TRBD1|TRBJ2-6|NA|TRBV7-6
CASSANHMGRGPGANVLTF
TGTGCCAGCAGCGCCAATCATATGGGCAGGGGGCCTGGGGCCAACGTCCTGACTTTC
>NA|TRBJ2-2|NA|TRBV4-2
CASSPRDRAPGTGELFF
TGTGCCAGCAGCCCCAGGGATCGGGCCCCGGGCACCGGGGAGCTGTTTTTT
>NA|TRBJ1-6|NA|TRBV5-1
CASSLGYSNNNSPLHF
TGCGCCAGCAGCTTGGGTTACAGTAACAATAATTCACCCCTCCACTTT
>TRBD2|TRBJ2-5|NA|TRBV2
CATQWSSGGPYQETQYF
TGTGCCACCCAGTGGAGTAGCGGGGGGCCGTACCAAGAGACCCAGTACTTC
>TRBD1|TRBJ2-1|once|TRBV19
CASSYRGRANEQFF
TGTGCCAGTAGTTACAGGGGTAGGGCCAATGAGCAGTTCTTC
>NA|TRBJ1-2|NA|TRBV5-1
CASASDTAGYVLTF
TGCGCCAGCGCCAGCGACACCGCGGGCTATGTGCTCACCTTC
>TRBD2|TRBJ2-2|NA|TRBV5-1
CASSSQLAGAYTGELFF
TGCGCCAGCAGCTCCCAACTAGCGGGGGCCTACACCGGGGAGCTGTTTTTT
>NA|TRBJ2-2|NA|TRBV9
CASSAYPVTGELFF
TGTGCCAGCAGCGCCTACCCTGTCACCGGGGAGCTGTTTTTT